This T cell receptor beta chain comes out of a study of Ad26.COV2.S vaccination and SARS-CoV-2 variants. Study-level background: Recipients of Ad26.COV2.S got it intramuscularly, once or twice 56 days apart. Findings of the study overall: Substantial breadth was reported for post-vaccination spike-specific CD8+ and CD4+ T cells. Total T cell responses may have been underestimated by the TCR breadth and depth analyses.

Trimming at V came to 5 bases and at J to 5 bases, leaving 9 bases not matched to a gene. This CDR3 spans 15 amino acids. Germline CDR1 is LNHDA and CDR2 is SQIVND (reference sequence). Points on this clone: Its antigen remains unidentified.

Produced via immunoSEQ multiplex PCR; TCRdb's table is partial and in-frame only. The repertoire holds a few hundred thousand clones, 83% seen once, with roughly 7.4% in the top ten. Noted treatment: over 15 received Ad26.COV2.S at low or high dose, single or two shots; about 5 received placebo; per-sample allocation not given. Collection of the samples took place on day 63 after the first injection of vaccine or placebo. Expression of Wuhan-strain SARS-CoV-2 spike came from the Ad26 vector that formed the vaccine. The TCR sequence derives from a person between 18 and 59 years old who received the Ad26.COV2.S COVID-19 vaccine or a placebo. The specimen comprised peripheral blood, sampled in a trial of Ad26.COV2.S vaccine versus placebo. The chain uses TRBV19 and TRBJ2-5; 9 positions agree with TRBD2. In DNA form, the CDR3 reads TGTGCCAGTAGTCCCGGACTAGCGCGACGGGAGACCCAGTACTTC. Translating it yields CASSPGLARRETQYF.